This TCR beta chain was sequenced during a study of shared clonotypes between healthy human individuals. Study context: Per donor, three plates held CD4 naive cells, three held CD4 memory, two held CD8 naive and one held CD8 memory.

Germline CDR1 and CDR2: MDHEN and SYDVKM. This CDR3 has 14 residues. Deletions cut 6 bases from V and 9 bases from J, with 19 bases between. In replicate PCRs of sorted subsets, approximately 210 ng DNA, about 30,000 T cell genomes, was used. Only in-frame clones appear in the TCRdb table, and some are missing; sequencing was by immunoSEQ multiplex PCR. The top ten hold 0.05% to 0.07% of the sample, which has approximately 500,000 clones, 90% to 96% seen once. Adult donors, all healthy and HIV-negative, had no recent acute infections or vaccinations. The chain combines TRBV28 with TRBJ2-3, with D unresolved. The sample was naive CD4+ T cells sorted from blood. The subset denotes: CD45RA+ positively selected. The receptor was isolated from a woman aged 25 to 39 in good health. This chain's CDR3 is CASSSLPVTNTQYF. The CDR3 region has the DNA TGTGCCAGCAGCAGTTTACCCGTGACGAACACGCAGTATTTT.